The rows below give T cell receptor beta chains drawn from one sample of a study of cytotoxic CD8 clonotypes in ibrutinib-treated CLL. Profiled with immunoSEQ multiplex PCR; TCRdb holds only in-frame clones, not every one. The sample shows approximately 210,000 clones, about two thirds of them seen only once. The sample here was PBMCs, taken after 24 months of ibrutinib treatment. These receptors all stem from a human donor with chronic lymphocytic leukemia. Each CDR3 is given with its conserved first and last residue. A D gene is named only where the DNA matches it firmly. For some rows the clone size is stated as once, few or many, or as a class when expanded; others skip it.

abundance	d_gene	v_gene	j_gene	CDR3aa	CDR3nt
once	TRBD2	TRBV9	TRBJ2-2	CASSVATTSGSTGELFF	TGTGCCAGCAGCGTAGCTACGACTAGCGGCAGCACCGGGGAGCTGTTTTTT
NA	TRBD2	TRBV28	TRBJ2-1	CASSLVAGGQVEQFF	TGTGCCAGCAGTTTAGTTGCGGGAGGTCAGGTAGAGCAGTTCTTC
NA	NA	TRBV5-1	TRBJ2-3	CASSFFRASRDTQYF	TGCGCCAGCAGCTTTTTTCGGGCTAGTAGAGATACGCAGTATTTT
once	TRBD2	TRBV27	TRBJ2-1	CASRIAGGNNEQFF	TGTGCCAGCAGGATAGCGGGAGGTAACAATGAGCAGTTCTTC
NA	NA	TRBV5-6	TRBJ1-5	CASSLPGLPQHF	TGTGCCAGCAGCTTGCCCGGATTACCCCAGCATTTT
NA	TRBD2	TRBV5-1	TRBJ2-1	CASSREAGASYNEQFF	TGCGCCAGCAGTAGGGAAGCGGGAGCTTCCTACAATGAGCAGTTCTTC
NA	NA	TRBV6-1	TRBJ1-2	CASSQPLGGYTF	TGTGCCAGCAGCCAACCCCTCGGAGGCTACACCTTC
NA	NA	TRBV27	TRBJ2-6	CASSDRGWGANVLTF	TGTGCCAGCAGTGACAGAGGGTGGGGGGCCAACGTCCTGACTTTC
NA	NA	TRBV6-4	TRBJ2-1	CASSESRAYNEQFF	TGTGCCAGCAGTGAATCCAGGGCCTACAATGAGCAGTTCTTC
few	NA	TRBV2	TRBJ2-7	CASRGHEQYF	TGTGCCAGCAGGGGGCACGAGCAGTACTTC
NA	TRBD1	TRBV27	TRBJ2-7	CASRPLTGTGINEQYF	TGTGCCAGCAGACCCCTGACCGGGACAGGGATCAACGAGCAGTACTTC
NA	NA	TRBV19	TRBJ1-2	CASSIVGSNYGYTF	TGTGCCAGTAGTATTGTTGGGAGTAACTATGGCTACACCTTC